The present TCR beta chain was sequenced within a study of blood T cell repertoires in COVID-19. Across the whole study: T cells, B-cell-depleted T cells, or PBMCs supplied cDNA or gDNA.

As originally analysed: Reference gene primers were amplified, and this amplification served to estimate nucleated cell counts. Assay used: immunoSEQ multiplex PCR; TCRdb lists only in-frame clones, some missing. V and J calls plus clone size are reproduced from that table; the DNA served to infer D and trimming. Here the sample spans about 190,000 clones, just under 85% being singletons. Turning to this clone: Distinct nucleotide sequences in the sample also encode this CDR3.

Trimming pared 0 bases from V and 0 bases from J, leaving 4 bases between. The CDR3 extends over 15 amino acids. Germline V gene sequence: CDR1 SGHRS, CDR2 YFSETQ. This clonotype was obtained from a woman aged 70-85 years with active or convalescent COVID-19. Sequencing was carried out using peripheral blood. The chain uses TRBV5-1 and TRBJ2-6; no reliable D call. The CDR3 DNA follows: TGCGCCAGCAGCTTGGCAGGCTCTGGGGCCAACGTCCTGACTTTC. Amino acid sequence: CASSLAGSGANVLTF.